One and the same sample provided the 20 T cell receptor beta chains below, sequenced in a study of blood T cells in healthy people across ages. With a J-beta primer mix and a sample-barcoded 5' primer, a second PCR ran about 7 to 12 cycles. MiXCR was run by TCRdb on the 5' RACE reads, yielding one entry per CDR3 protein. Among about 780,000 distinct CDR3 sequences listed, about half were seen once. Sequenced: blood. The receptors derive from a man older than 75 in good health.

This clonotype appeared a few times. The V call is TRBV12-3 or TRBV12-4, the J call TRBJ2-1, with 12 bases identical to TRBD2. Matching the DNA end better, TRBJ2-7 makes the J call doubtful. This CDR3 has 15 amino acids. CDR3 residues: CASGTSGRSYNEQYF. The CDR3 nucleotides are TGTGCCAGCGGGACTAGCGGGCGCTCCTACAATGAGCAGTACTTC.

This clonotype was recorded at least ten times. V gene TRBV7-2 combines with J gene TRBJ2-3, with 9 bases identical to TRBD2. J lost 0 bases, V lost 2 bases, and 9 bases had no gene match. Germline-derived CDR1 and CDR2 are SGHTA and FQGNSA. This CDR3 spans 18 amino acids. The CDR3: CASSLLLASGTSTDTQYF. Written as DNA, the CDR3 is TGTGCCAGCAGCTTACTCCTCGCTAGCGGGACAAGCACAGATACGCAGTATTTT.

This clonotype was recorded many times. A junction boundary mismatches the germline segment, possibly from a read error. This rearrangement joins TRBV5-1 to TRBJ2-1, with 7 nucleotides matching TRBD1. Germline CDR1 reads SGHRS; CDR2 reads YFSETQ. The CDR3 spans 15 residues. CDR3 DNA: TGTGCCAGCAGCCTCGGGGACAGCTCCTACAATGAGCAGTTCTTC. Translating it yields CASSLGDSSYNEQFF.

The chain uses TRBV3-1 and TRBJ1-2, with D perhaps matching TRBD1 (5 bases). Trimming pared 0 bases from V and 6 bases from J, leaving 17 bases between. CDR3 length: 16 amino acids. Germline-derived CDR1 and CDR2 are LGHDT and YNNKEL (reference sequence). The CDR3 sequence is CASSQDSRGLLDGYTF. The CDR3 DNA sequence: TGTGCCAGCAGCCAAGATTCGCGGGGGTTGCTCGATGGCTACACCTTC.

The chain carries TRBV7-2 and TRBJ2-1; 7 positions match TRBD2. CDR1 and CDR2 (germline): SGHTA, FQGNSA. The CDR3 has 15 amino acids. Trimming at V came to 1 base and at J to 9 bases, leaving 9 bases not matched to a gene. DNA for the CDR3: TGTGCCAGCAGCTTAGTGGGAGGGCCTAGGGTTGAGCAGTTCTTC. This translates into CASSLVGGPRVEQFF. The full variable domain, in which reference TRBV7-2 and TRBJ2-1 provide the parts outside the CDR3, is GAGVSQSPSNKVTEKGKDVELRCDPISGHTALYWYRQSLGQGLEFLIYFQGNSAPDKSGLPSDRFSAERTGGSVSTLTIQRTQQEDSAVYLCASSLVGGPRVEQFFGPGTRLTVL.

This clonotype was found many times. The genes are TRBV21-1 and TRBJ1-5; the tabulated D call, TRBD1, remains unverified against the DNA. TRBV21-1 is designated a pseudogene. The CDR3 has 18 residues. In nucleotides, the CDR3 is TGTGCCAGCAATACCGGGAAGGAAGGAGCGAATAGCAATCAGCCCCAGCATTTT. Translation gives CASNTGKEGANSNQPQHF.

CDR3 bases: TGTGCCAGCGGAGTAACTAACTATGGCTACACCTTC. This encodes CASGVTNYGYTF. The chain joins TRBV7-2 to TRBJ1-2; D is uncertain. Germline values: CDR1 SGHTA, CDR2 FQGNSA. Trimming stripped 8 bases from V and 0 bases from J, with 7 bases between. The CDR3 consists of 12 residues.

This clonotype was detected only a few times. V is TRBV5-1 and J is TRBJ1-2, with TRBD1 identical over 9 bases. This CDR3 is built from 16 residues. Trimming cost V 4 bases and J 4 bases; bases outside gene matches: 11. Germline V gene lookup returns CDR1 SGHRS and CDR2 YFSETQ. This CDR3 reads CASSELQGARGYGYTF. The CDR3, as DNA: TGCGCCAGCAGCGAATTACAGGGGGCGCGGGGCTATGGCTACACCTTC.

The sample holds a few counts of this clonotype. CDR3 residues: CASSVAIGSSYNEQFF. DNA for the CDR3: TGTGCCAGCAGCGTAGCTATCGGGAGCTCCTACAATGAGCAGTTCTTC. J is TRBJ2-1 and V is TRBV9; D is perhaps TRBD2 (6 bases). Looked up from germline, CDR1 is SGDLS and CDR2 is YYNGEE. Trimming pared 0 bases from V and 0 bases from J, leaving 10 bases between. This CDR3 is built from 16 residues.

On this clonotype: An end of the junction does not agree with germline; a read error may underlie this. J is TRBJ2-7 and V is TRBV12-3 or TRBV12-4; 9 positions agree with TRBD1. This CDR3 is built from 12 residues. CDR3 bases: TGTACCAGCGGGACAGGGTTCGACGAGCAGTACTTC. It specifies CTSGTGFDEQYF.

The rearrangement joins TRBV30 to TRBJ2-1; TRBD1 or TRBD2 may be the D gene (5 bases each). V lost 0 bases, J lost 5 bases, and 11 bases lay in between. Germline V gives CDR1 GTSNPN, CDR2 SVGIG (reference sequence). The CDR3 extends over 14 amino acids. CDR3 bases: TGTGCCTGGAGTGTTGGGACGCAACACAATGAGCAGTTCTTC. Translation gives CAWSVGTQHNEQFF. Using reference TRBV30 and TRBJ2-1 for the parts outside the CDR3, the full variable domain is SQTIHQWPATLVQPVGSPLSLECTVEGTSNPNLYWYRQAAGRGLQLLFYSVGIGQISSEVPQNLSASRPQDRQFILSSKKLLLSDSGFYLCAWSVGTQHNEQFFGPGTRLTVL.

The chain recombines TRBV30 with TRBJ2-7, with a tentative D call TRBD1 (5 bases). Germline values: CDR1 GTSNPN, CDR2 SVGIG (reference sequence). V was cut by 1 base and J by 9 bases, with 10 bases left in between. The CDR3 is 11 amino acids. In DNA, the CDR3 is TGTGCCTGGAGTGCGACAGAAGGGCAGTACTTC. It specifies CAWSATEGQYF.

In this sample, this clonotype turned up a few times. The rearrangement uses TRBV29-1 and TRBJ2-3; D may be TRBD2 (6 bases). Germline CDR1 is SQVTM and CDR2 is ANQGSEA. The CDR3 runs 15 residues. Between the trimmed V and J ends, which lost 6 bases and 2 bases, there was a span of 18 bases. In DNA form, the CDR3 reads TGCAGCGTCCGCCCAACGCGGGAAGACACAGATACGCAGTATTTT. Its translation is CSVRPTREDTDTQYF.

This chain connects TRBV18 to TRBJ1-2, with 9 bases identical to TRBD1. Germline CDR1 is KGHSH and CDR2 is LQKENI. The CDR3 sequence is 15 residues long. V shed 6 bases and J 6 bases; nucleotides not matched to a gene: 11. For the CDR3, the DNA is TGTGCCAGCTCTCGCACAGGGGGCGAGTGGAATGGCTACACCTTC. This gives the protein CASSRTGGEWNGYTF.

The J gene is TRBJ1-5, the V gene TRBV28, with D maybe TRBD1 (6 bases). Germline V gene sequence: CDR1 MDHEN, CDR2 SYDVKM. Trimming pared 7 bases from V and 5 bases from J, leaving 15 bases between. This CDR3 contains 14 residues. The CDR3 reads CASTGGGSDQPQHF. CDR3 nucleotides: TGTGCCAGCACCGGAGGGGGATCCGATCAGCCCCAGCATTTT.

There are many counts of this clonotype. V and J are TRBV29-1 and TRBJ2-6; tentatively, D is TRBD2 (6 bases). CDR1 and CDR2 (germline): SQVTM, ANQGSEA. V lost 4 bases, J lost 1 base, and 17 bases lay in between. CDR3 length: 17 amino acids. CDR3 coding DNA: TGCAGCGTTGCTACCGGGACTTCACCTTCTGGGGCCAACGTCCTGACTTTC. Amino acid sequence: CSVATGTSPSGANVLTF. The entire variable domain, with the rest obtained from reference TRBV29-1 and TRBJ2-6, is as follows: SAVISQKPSRDICQRGTSLTIQCQVDSQVTMMFWYRQQPGQSLTLIATANQGSEATYESGFVIDKFPISRPNLTFSTLTVSNMSPEDSSIYLCSVATGTSPSGANVLTFGAGSRLTVL.

This chain uses TRBV7-2 with TRBJ2-2; D ambiguous. The V end lost 2 bases, the J end lost 7 bases, and 11 bases lay between the germline ends. This CDR3 has 14 residues. CDR1 is SGHTA and CDR2 is FQGNSA in the germline V gene. The CDR3 DNA reads as TGTGCCAGCAGCTTATTAGACTTGAGCGGGGAGCTGTTTTTT. Amino acids: CASSLLDLSGELFF.

This chain connects TRBV20-1 to TRBJ2-7; D call uncertain. Deletions cut 1 base from V and 5 bases from J, with 9 bases between. The CDR3 contains 12 residues. Germline V gene sequence: CDR1 DFQATT, CDR2 SNEGSKA (reference sequence). CDR3 DNA sequence: TGCAGTGCTAGAGTTTCCCGAGACGAGCAGTACTTC. It yields the protein CSARVSRDEQYF.

This clonotype was recorded a few times. A junction boundary mismatches the germline segment, possibly from a read error. CDR3 protein: CASSLPYNEQFF. The CDR3 DNA follows: TGTGCCAGCAGTCTCCCTTACAATGAGCAGTTCTTC. This sequence joins TRBV5-1 and TRBJ2-1; no firm D call. This CDR3 region has 12 residues. Germline lookup yields CDR1 SGHRS and CDR2 YFSETQ.

The chain combines TRBV25-1 with TRBJ1-6, with TRBD1 identical over 9 bases. Germline trimming cut 5 bases from V and 7 bases from J; bases unmatched to any gene: 9. CDR1 is MGHDK and CDR2 is SYGVNS in the germline V gene. The CDR3 loop spans 16 amino acids. The CDR3 DNA sequence: TGTGCCAGCAGTCGAAGCCGGGGACAGGGCAATTCACCCCTCCACTTT. Translated, it gives CASSRSRGQGNSPLHF.